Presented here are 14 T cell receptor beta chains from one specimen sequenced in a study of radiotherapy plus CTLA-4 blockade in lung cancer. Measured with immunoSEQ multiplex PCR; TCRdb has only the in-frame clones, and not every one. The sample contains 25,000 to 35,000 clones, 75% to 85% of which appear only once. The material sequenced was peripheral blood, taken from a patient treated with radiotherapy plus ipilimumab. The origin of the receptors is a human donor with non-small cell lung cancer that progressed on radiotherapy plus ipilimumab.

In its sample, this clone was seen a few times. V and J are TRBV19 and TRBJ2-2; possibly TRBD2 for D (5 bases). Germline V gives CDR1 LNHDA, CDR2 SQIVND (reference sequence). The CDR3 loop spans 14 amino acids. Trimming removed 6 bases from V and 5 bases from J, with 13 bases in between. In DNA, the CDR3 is TGTGCCAGTAGGGCGCCACCGGGGACCGGGGAGCTGTTTTTT. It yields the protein CASRAPPGTGELFF. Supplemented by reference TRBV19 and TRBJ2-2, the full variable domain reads DGGITQSPKYLFRKEGQNVTLSCEQNLNHDAMYWYRQDPGQGLRLIYYSQIVNDFQKGDIAEGYSVSREKKESFPLTVTSAQKNPTAFYLCASRAPPGTGELFFGEGSRLTVL.

For the CDR3, the DNA is TGTGCCAGTAGTCTCGATGACCGACTGACCGTCTACGAGCAGTACTTC. It codes for CASSLDDRLTVYEQYF. This chain links TRBV19 with TRBJ2-7, with unresolved D. CDR1 and CDR2 (germline): LNHDA, SQIVND (reference sequence). V lost 5 bases to trimming and J lost 3 bases, with 20 bases between them. The length of the CDR3 is 16 residues.

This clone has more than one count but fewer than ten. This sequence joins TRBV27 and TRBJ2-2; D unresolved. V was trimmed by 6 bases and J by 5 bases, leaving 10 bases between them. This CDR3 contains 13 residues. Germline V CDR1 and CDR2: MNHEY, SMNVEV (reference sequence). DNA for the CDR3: TGTGCCAGCAGGCCCACAGTAACCGGGGAGCTGTTTTTT. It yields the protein CASRPTVTGELFF.

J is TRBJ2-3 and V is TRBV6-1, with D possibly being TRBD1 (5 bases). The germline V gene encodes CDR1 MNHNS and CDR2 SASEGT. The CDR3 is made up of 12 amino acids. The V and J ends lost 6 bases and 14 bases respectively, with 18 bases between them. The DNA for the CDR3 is TGTGCCAGCAGAGGGGATCCCGATACTACGTATTTT. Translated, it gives CASRGDPDTTYF.

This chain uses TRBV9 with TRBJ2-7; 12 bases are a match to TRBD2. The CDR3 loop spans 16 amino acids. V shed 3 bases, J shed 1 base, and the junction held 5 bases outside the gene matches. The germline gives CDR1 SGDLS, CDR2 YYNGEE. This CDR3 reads CASSASSGGASYEQYF. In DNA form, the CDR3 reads TGTGCCAGCAGCGCCTCTAGCGGGGGGGCTTCCTACGAGCAGTACTTC.

CDR3 coding DNA: TGTGCCAGCAGCCAAGGTGCGGGGGGGAGCACAGATACGCAGTATTTT. Translated: CASSQGAGGSTDTQYF. The chain joins TRBV4-2 to TRBJ2-3; 9 bases match TRBD2. Germline V gives CDR1 LGHNA, CDR2 YNFKEQ. The V and J ends lost 1 base and 0 bases, in that order; junction bases with no gene match: 2. The CDR3 is 16 residues long.

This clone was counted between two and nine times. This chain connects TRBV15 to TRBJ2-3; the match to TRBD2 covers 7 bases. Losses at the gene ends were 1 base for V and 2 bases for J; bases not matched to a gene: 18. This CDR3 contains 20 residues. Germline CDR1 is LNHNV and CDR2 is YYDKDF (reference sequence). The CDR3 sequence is CATSRALTSMGGGPTDTQYF. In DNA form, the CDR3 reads TGTGCCACCAGCAGAGCCTTGACCTCCATGGGGGGGGGACCCACAGATACGCAGTATTTT.

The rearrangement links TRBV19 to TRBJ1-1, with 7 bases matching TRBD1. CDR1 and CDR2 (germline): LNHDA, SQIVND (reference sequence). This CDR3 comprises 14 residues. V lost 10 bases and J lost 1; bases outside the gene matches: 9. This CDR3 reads CATHRGQSNTEAFF. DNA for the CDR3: TGTGCCACCCACAGGGGTCAATCGAACACTGAAGCTTTCTTT.

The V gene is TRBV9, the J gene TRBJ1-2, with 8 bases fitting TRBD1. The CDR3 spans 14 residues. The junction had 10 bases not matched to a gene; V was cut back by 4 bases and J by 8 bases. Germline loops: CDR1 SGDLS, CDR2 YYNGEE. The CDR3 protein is CASSLGQASRGYTF. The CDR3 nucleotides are TGTGCCAGCAGCCTGGGACAGGCCTCTCGGGGCTACACCTTC.

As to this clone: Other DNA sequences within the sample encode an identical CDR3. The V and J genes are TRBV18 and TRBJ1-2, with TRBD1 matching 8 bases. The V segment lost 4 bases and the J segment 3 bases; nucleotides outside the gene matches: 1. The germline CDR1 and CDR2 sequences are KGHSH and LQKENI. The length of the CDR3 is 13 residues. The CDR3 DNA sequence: TGTGCCAGCTCACAACAGGGGGACTATGGCTACACCTTC. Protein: CASSQQGDYGYTF.

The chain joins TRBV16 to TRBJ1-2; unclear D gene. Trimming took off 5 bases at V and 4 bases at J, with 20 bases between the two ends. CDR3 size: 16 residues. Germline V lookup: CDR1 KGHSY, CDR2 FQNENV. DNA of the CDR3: TGTGCCAGCAGCACAGCGCGGGTTAGAAAGACCTATGGCTACACCTTC. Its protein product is CASSTARVRKTYGYTF.

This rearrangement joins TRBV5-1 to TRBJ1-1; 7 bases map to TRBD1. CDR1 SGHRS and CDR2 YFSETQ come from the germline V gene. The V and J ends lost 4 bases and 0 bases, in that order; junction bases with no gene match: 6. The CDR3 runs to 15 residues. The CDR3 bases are TGCGCCAGCAGCGCGGGGACAGCTATGAACACTGAAGCTTTCTTT. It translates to CASSAGTAMNTEAFF.

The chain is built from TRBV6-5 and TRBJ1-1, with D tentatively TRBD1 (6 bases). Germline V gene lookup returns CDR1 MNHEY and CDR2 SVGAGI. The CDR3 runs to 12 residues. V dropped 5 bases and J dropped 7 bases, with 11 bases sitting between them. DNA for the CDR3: TGTGCCAGCAGTCACGGACAGTTTGAAGCTTTCTTT. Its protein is CASSHGQFEAFF.

CDR3: CASSQDSVQPQHF. In DNA form, the CDR3 reads TGCGCCAGCAGCCAAGATTCGGTTCAGCCCCAGCATTTT. The chain recombines TRBV4-1 with TRBJ1-5; D call uncertain. The CDR3 is 13 amino acids. V lost 0 bases and J lost 6, with 6 bases in between. Germline V gene lookup returns CDR1 MGHRA and CDR2 YSYEKL.